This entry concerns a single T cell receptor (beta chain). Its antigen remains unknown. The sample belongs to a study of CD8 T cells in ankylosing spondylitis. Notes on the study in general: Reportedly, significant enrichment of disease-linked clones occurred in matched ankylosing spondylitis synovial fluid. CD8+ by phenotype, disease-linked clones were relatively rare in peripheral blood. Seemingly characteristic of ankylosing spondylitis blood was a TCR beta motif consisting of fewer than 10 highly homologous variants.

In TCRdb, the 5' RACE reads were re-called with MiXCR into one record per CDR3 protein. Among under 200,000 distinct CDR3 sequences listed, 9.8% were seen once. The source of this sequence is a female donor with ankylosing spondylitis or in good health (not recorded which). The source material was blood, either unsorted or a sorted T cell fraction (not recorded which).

DNA for the CDR3: TGTGCCAGTTTGGGGGCCGACATCTCCATGAACACTGAAGCTTTCTTT. Translated: CASLGADISMNTEAFF. The V call is TRBV28, the J call TRBJ1-1, with a tentative D call TRBD1 (6 bases). V shed 9 bases and J shed 0 bases, with 20 bases lying between them. Germline V gives CDR1 MDHEN, CDR2 SYDVKM. There are 16 residues in the CDR3.